The rows below give T cell receptor beta chains drawn from one sample of a study of Ad26.COV2.S vaccination and SARS-CoV-2 variants. Measured with immunoSEQ multiplex PCR; TCRdb has only the in-frame clones, and not every one. The data show about 680,000 clones, roughly 90% seen once. This specimen consisted of peripheral blood, obtained in a trial of Ad26.COV2.S vaccine versus placebo. Receptors originate from a person between 18 and 65 years old who received the Ad26.COV2.S COVID-19 vaccine or a placebo. Each CDR3 is given with its conserved first and last residue. D genes are given only for firm matches. Clone sizes are given selectively: once, few, many, or a class where the clone is expanded.

V: TRBV19; size: -; J: TRBJ2-3; D: -; CDR3: CASSLDRLAGTQYF; DNA: TGTGCCAGTAGCCTTGACAGGTTAGCGGGTACGCAGTATTTT
V: TRBV18; size: -; J: TRBJ1-2; D: -; CDR3: CASSPSDEGRHYGYTF; DNA: TGTGCCAGCTCACCGTCCGATGAGGGACGGCACTATGGCTACACCTTC
V: TRBV11-3; size: once; J: TRBJ2-1; D: TRBD2; CDR3: CASSLGTSGNEQFF; DNA: TGTGCCAGCAGCTTGGGGACTAGCGGCAATGAGCAGTTCTTC
V: TRBV23-1; size: -; J: TRBJ2-2; D: -; CDR3: CASSQSKPGATGELFF; DNA: TGCGCCAGCAGTCAATCGAAGCCAGGGGCAACCGGGGAGCTGTTTTTT
V: TRBV7-2; size: once; J: TRBJ2-5; D: TRBD1; CDR3: CASSPTRLRQGSEETQYF; DNA: TGTGCCAGCAGCCCCACTCGACTCCGACAGGGCTCAGAAGAGACCCAGTACTTC
V: TRBV19; size: -; J: TRBJ2-3; D: -; CDR3: CASSRRLSTDTQYF; DNA: TGTGCCAGTAGTAGGAGATTAAGCACAGATACGCAGTATTTT
V: TRBV30; size: -; J: TRBJ2-5; D: TRBD2; CDR3: CAWSGLAGSGGETQYF; DNA: TGTGCCTGGAGTGGACTAGCGGGATCAGGGGGAGAGACCCAGTACTTC
V: TRBV6-6; size: -; J: TRBJ2-7; D: TRBD1; CDR3: CASSYSAGGGYEQYF; DNA: TGTGCCAGCAGTTACTCGGCAGGGGGCGGATACGAGCAGTACTTC
V: TRBV7-2; size: -; J: TRBJ2-3; D: TRBD2; CDR3: CASSSRLAGNTDTQYF; DNA: TGTGCCAGCAGCTCCAGACTAGCGGGGAACACAGATACGCAGTATTTT
V: TRBV20-1; size: -; J: TRBJ2-7; D: TRBD2; CDR3: CSASGVAGVYEQYF; DNA: TGCAGTGCTAGTGGGGTAGCGGGAGTTTACGAGCAGTACTTC
V: TRBV27; size: -; J: TRBJ1-3; D: -; CDR3: CASSPRAPSGNTIYF; DNA: TGTGCCAGCAGCCCCCGGGCCCCCTCTGGAAACACCATATATTTT
V: TRBV27; size: -; J: TRBJ2-7; D: TRBD2; CDR3: CASSLDSGRTYSYEQYF; DNA: TGTGCCAGCAGTTTGGATAGCGGGAGGACCTACTCCTACGAGCAGTACTTC
V: TRBV12-3/TRBV12-4; size: -; J: TRBJ1-1; D: -; CDR3: CASSRSWDTEAFF; DNA: TGTGCCAGCAGCCGATCTTGGGACACTGAAGCTTTCTTT
V: TRBV5-1; size: -; J: TRBJ2-5; D: TRBD1; CDR3: CASSLGQGLETQYF; DNA: TGCGCCAGCAGCTTAGGACAGGGGTTGGAGACCCAGTACTTC
V: TRBV5-1; size: -; J: TRBJ2-7; D: TRBD1; CDR3: CASSLLQGEAYEQYF; DNA: TGCGCCAGCAGCTTGCTCCAGGGGGAAGCCTACGAGCAGTACTTC
V: TRBV6-5; size: -; J: TRBJ2-7; D: TRBD2; CDR3: CASSRGGAYEQYF; DNA: TGTGCCAGCAGTCGCGGGGGGGCCTACGAGCAGTACTTC